The 5 T cell receptor beta chains listed next were all sequenced from one sample in a study of blood T cell repertoires in COVID-19. Here immunoSEQ multiplex PCR was the method, and the copy in TCRdb shows in-frame clones only, minus some. This table holds around 270,000 clones, 75% to 90% found once. Sample: peripheral blood. Receptors originate from a man between 25 and 39 years old with active or convalescent COVID-19.

The chain combines TRBV15 with TRBJ2-3; D is perhaps TRBD1 (5 bases). Germline CDR1 and CDR2: LNHNV and YYDKDF (reference sequence). The CDR3 has 17 amino acids. The V end lost 0 bases, the J end lost 4 bases, and 17 bases lay between the germline ends. CDR3 in DNA: TGTGCCACCAGCAGAGACTCGACAGTGACGGGTCCAGATACGCAGTATTTT. It is translated as CATSRDSTVTGPDTQYF.

The chain links TRBV4-3 to TRBJ1-4; D gene ambiguous. The V and J ends lost 0 bases and 10 bases respectively, with 15 bases between them. This CDR3 spans 15 amino acids. Germline lookup yields CDR1 LGHNA and CDR2 YSLEER. CDR3 protein: CASSQDTGDRRKLFF. CDR3 nucleotides: TGCGCCAGCAGCCAAGATACCGGGGATCGACGAAAACTGTTTTTT.

This rearrangement joins TRBV9 to TRBJ1-1; D call uncertain. V was cut by 0 bases and J by 3 bases, with 12 bases left in between. CDR1 is SGDLS, CDR2 YYNGEE, per germline. This CDR3 has 15 amino acids. The CDR3: CASSVGEGRDTEAFF. The CDR3 bases are TGTGCCAGCAGCGTAGGCGAAGGGCGGGACACTGAAGCTTTCTTT. The full variable domain, with the rest looked up from reference TRBV9 and TRBJ1-1, is DSGVTQTPKHLITATGQRVTLRCSPRSGDLSVYWYQQSLDQGLQFLIQYYNGEERAKGNILERFSAQQFPDLHSELNLSSLELGDSALYFCASSVGEGRDTEAFFGQGTRLTVV.

V gene TRBV25-1 combines with J gene TRBJ1-2, with D tentatively TRBD1 (6 bases). The V and J ends lost 1 base and 4 bases respectively, with 10 bases between them. CDR3 length equals 14 residues. Germline V gives CDR1 MGHDK, CDR2 SYGVNS. The CDR3 loop is CASSEWPGAYGYTF. CDR3 DNA: TGTGCCAGCAGTGAATGGCCAGGGGCCTATGGCTACACCTTC.

The CDR3 region is CATGTVYGYTF. CDR3 coding DNA: TGTGCCACTGGGACAGTCTATGGCTACACCTTC. This rearrangement joins TRBV19 to TRBJ1-2, with 7 bases aligning to TRBD1. Germline V gives CDR1 LNHDA, CDR2 SQIVND (reference sequence). V lost 10 bases to trimming and J lost 4 bases; unmatched junction nucleotides: 3. This CDR3 has 11 residues.